This note documents a single T cell receptor (beta chain) sequence. Its cognate antigen is unknown. Sequence at one end of the junction differs from germline and may be a read error. These data are taken from a study of beta chain features in type 1 diabetes. As every portion of the isolated RNA was reverse transcribed, the sequencing read expressed TCRB transcripts. Several million reads were obtained on average from naive, central memory and regulatory T cell samples. Data came from immunoSEQ multiplex PCR; TCRdb stores just in-frame clones and leaves some out. The table has some 290,000 clones, 14% seen once. Study outcomes and limitations: Moderate yet significant TCRB CDR3 shortening was seen in Type 1 diabetes patients in all four CD4+ subsets.

This CDR3 spans 12 amino acids. From germline, CDR1 is LGHNT and CDR2 FRNRAP. Source material: naive CD4+ T cells from blood. The genes are TRBV12-5 and TRBJ2-3; tentative D call: TRBD2 (5 bases). The sequence was collected from a man under 40 with type 1 diabetes. CDR3 DNA sequence: TGTGCTAGTGGTTTGGCCGGGGAATTTTCGGATTTT. It codes for CASGLAGEFSDF.